What follows describes a single T cell receptor beta chain. Profiling relied on immunoSEQ multiplex PCR, and the TCRdb table lists in-frame clones only, not all of them. Seen here are fewer than 180,000 clones, 65% to 90% observed once, and the top ten hold roughly 3.4%. Per the germline V gene, CDR1 is ENHRY and CDR2 is SYGVKD. This CDR3 has 14 residues. J was trimmed by 7 bases and V by 5 bases; bases with no gene match: 5. This specimen belongs to a study of blood T cell repertoires in COVID-19. Study context: Donors in the United States, Italy and Spain gave samples during acute or convalescent COVID-19. T cells, B-cell-depleted T cells, or PBMCs supplied cDNA or gDNA.

This sequence originates from a man in his 70s with acute or convalescent COVID-19. The material sequenced was peripheral blood. The V and J genes are TRBV10-3 and TRBJ2-7; the match to TRBD2 covers 13 bases. DNA for the CDR3: TGTGCCATCAGTCCGGGACTAGCGGGAAGGGAGCAGTACTTC. It is translated as CAISPGLAGREQYF.